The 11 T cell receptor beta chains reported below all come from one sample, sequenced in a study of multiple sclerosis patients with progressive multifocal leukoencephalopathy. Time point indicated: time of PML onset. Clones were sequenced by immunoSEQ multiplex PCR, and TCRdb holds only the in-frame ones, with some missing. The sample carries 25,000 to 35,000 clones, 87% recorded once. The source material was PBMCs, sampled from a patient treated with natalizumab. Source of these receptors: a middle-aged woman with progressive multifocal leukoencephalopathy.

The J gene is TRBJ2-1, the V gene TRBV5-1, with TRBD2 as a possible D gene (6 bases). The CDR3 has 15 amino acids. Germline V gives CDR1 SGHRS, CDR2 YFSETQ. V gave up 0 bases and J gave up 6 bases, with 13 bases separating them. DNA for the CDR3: TGCGCCAGCAGCTTGGAGATTGGGGGAGGCAATGAGCAGTTCTTC. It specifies CASSLEIGGGNEQFF.

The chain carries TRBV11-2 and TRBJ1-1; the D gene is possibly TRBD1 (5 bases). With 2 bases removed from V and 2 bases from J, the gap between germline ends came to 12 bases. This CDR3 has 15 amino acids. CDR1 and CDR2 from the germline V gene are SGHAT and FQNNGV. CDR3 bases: TGTGCCAGCAGCTTACGCCGGACACCAAACACTGAAGCTTTCTTT. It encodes CASSLRRTPNTEAFF.

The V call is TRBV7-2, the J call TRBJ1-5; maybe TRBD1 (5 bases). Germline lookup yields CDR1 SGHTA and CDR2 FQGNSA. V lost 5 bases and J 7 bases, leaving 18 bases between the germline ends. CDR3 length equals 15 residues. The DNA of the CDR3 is TGTGCCAGCAGCCCCGGACGGTTCGCAGGGCAGCCCCAGCATTTT. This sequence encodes CASSPGRFAGQPQHF.

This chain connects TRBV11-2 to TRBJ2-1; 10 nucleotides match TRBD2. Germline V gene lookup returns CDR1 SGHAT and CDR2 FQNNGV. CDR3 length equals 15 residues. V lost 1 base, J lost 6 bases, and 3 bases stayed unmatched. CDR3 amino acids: CASSLGPSGSNEQFF. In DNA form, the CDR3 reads TGTGCCAGCAGCTTAGGGCCTAGCGGGAGCAATGAGCAGTTCTTC.

The CDR3 region is CASSGDRGPGYTF. As DNA, the CDR3 is TGTGCCAGCAGTGGGGACAGGGGGCCTGGCTACACCTTC. The J gene is TRBJ1-2, the V gene TRBV25-1; TRBD1 matches 12 bases. V shed 4 bases and J 7 bases; nucleotides not matched to a gene: 1. In germline, CDR1 is MGHDK, CDR2 SYGVNS. This CDR3 spans 13 amino acids.

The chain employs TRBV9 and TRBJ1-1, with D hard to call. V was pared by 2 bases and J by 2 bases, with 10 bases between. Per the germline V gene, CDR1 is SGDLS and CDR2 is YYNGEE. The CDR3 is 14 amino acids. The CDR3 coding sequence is TGTGCCAGCAGCGTGAAGGGAAGCAACACTGAAGCTTTCTTT. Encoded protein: CASSVKGSNTEAFF.

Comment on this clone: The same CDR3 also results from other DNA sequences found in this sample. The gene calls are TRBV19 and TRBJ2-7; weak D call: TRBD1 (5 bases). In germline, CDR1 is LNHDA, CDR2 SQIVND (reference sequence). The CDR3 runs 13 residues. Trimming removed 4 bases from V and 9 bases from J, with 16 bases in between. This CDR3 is CASSNPGQDGQYF. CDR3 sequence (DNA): TGTGCCAGTAGTAACCCAGGACAAGACGGGCAGTACTTC.

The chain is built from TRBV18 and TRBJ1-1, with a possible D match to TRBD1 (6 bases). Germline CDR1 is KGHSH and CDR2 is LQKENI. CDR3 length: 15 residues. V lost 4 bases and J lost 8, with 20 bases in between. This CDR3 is CASSLTTGQPLEAFF. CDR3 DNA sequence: TGTGCCAGCTCACTTACGACCGGACAGCCATTAGAAGCTTTCTTT.

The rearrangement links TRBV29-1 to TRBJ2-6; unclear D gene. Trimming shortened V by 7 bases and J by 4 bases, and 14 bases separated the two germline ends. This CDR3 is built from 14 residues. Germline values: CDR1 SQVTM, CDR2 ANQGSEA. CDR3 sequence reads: CSAITSSGANVLTF. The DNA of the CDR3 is TGCAGCGCTATAACCAGTAGCGGGGCCAACGTCCTGACTTTC.

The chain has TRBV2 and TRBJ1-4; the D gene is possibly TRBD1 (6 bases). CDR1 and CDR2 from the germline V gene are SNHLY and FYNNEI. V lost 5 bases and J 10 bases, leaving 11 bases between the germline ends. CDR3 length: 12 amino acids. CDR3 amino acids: CASSPDSGKLFF. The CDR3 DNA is TGTGCCAGCAGTCCGGACAGTGGAAAACTGTTTTTT.

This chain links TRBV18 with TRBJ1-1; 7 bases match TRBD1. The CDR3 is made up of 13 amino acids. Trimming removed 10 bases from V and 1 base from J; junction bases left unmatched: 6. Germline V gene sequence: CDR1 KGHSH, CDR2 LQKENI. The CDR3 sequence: CATTGTANTEAFF. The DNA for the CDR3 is TGTGCCACCACCGGGACAGCGAACACTGAAGCTTTCTTT.